These T cell receptor beta chains were read from a single sample in a study of blood T cell repertoires in COVID-19. Here immunoSEQ multiplex PCR was the method, and the copy in TCRdb shows in-frame clones only, minus some. The sample shows about 120,000 clones, roughly 85% of them seen only once. Sequencing was done on a sample of peripheral blood. The receptors stem from a man in his forties with acute or convalescent COVID-19. Each CDR3 is given with its conserved first and last residue. Each record gives: J gene, V gene, clone size, D gene, CDR3 protein, CDR3 DNA. A D gene is named only where the DNA matches it firmly. Expanded clones are given a class, and other clones once, few, many or no size at all.

J gene: TRBJ1-2
V gene: TRBV5-8
clone size: NA
D gene: NA
CDR3 protein: CASSPNTGFGYGYTF
CDR3 DNA: TGTGCCAGCAGCCCCAATACAGGGTTCGGCTATGGCTACACCTTC

J gene: TRBJ2-7
V gene: TRBV9
clone size: NA
D gene: TRBD1
CDR3 protein: CASSAGTGFREQYF
CDR3 DNA: TGTGCCAGCAGTGCCGGGACAGGGTTCCGCGAGCAGTACTTC

J gene: TRBJ1-2
V gene: TRBV9
clone size: NA
D gene: NA
CDR3 protein: CASSVTFLGGGYTF
CDR3 DNA: TGTGCCAGCAGCGTAACGTTCCTCGGGGGTGGCTACACCTTC

J gene: TRBJ1-3
V gene: TRBV12-3/TRBV12-4
clone size: NA
D gene: NA
CDR3 protein: CASSPTGGNTIYF
CDR3 DNA: TGTGCCAGCAGTCCCACAGGGGGAAACACCATATATTTT

J gene: TRBJ1-4
V gene: TRBV3-1/TRBV3-2
clone size: few
D gene: TRBD1
CDR3 protein: CASSQDRQGWPEKLFF
CDR3 DNA: TGTGCCAGCAGCCAAGATCGACAGGGTTGGCCTGAAAAACTGTTTTTT

J gene: TRBJ2-7
V gene: TRBV7-2
clone size: NA
D gene: NA
CDR3 protein: CASSPSGGPYEQYF
CDR3 DNA: TGTGCCAGCAGCCCGTCAGGGGGGCCCTACGAGCAGTACTTC

J gene: TRBJ1-4
V gene: TRBV27
clone size: once
D gene: TRBD1
CDR3 protein: CASSLSGQLGEKLFF
CDR3 DNA: TGTGCCAGCAGTTTATCGGGACAGTTAGGGGAAAAACTGTTTTTT

J gene: TRBJ1-2
V gene: TRBV6-1
clone size: NA
D gene: NA
CDR3 protein: CASSERENGYTF
CDR3 DNA: TGTGCCAGCAGTGAGCGGGAGAATGGCTACACCTTC

J gene: TRBJ1-2
V gene: TRBV6-5
clone size: once
D gene: NA
CDR3 protein: CASSYSSGGGNYGYTF
CDR3 DNA: TGTGCCAGCAGTTACTCGAGTGGGGGGGGTAACTATGGCTACACCTTC

J gene: TRBJ1-2
V gene: TRBV28
clone size: NA
D gene: TRBD1
CDR3 protein: CASSIPDRDQGYTF
CDR3 DNA: TGTGCCAGCAGTATACCCGACAGGGACCAAGGCTACACCTTC

J gene: TRBJ1-6
V gene: TRBV6-5
clone size: NA
D gene: NA
CDR3 protein: CASSQTEPYNSPLHF
CDR3 DNA: TGTGCCAGCAGCCAAACCGAGCCCTATAATTCACCCCTCCACTTT

J gene: TRBJ2-5
V gene: TRBV19
clone size: NA
D gene: TRBD1
CDR3 protein: CASSTRTGGYGETQYF
CDR3 DNA: TGTGCCAGTAGTACCAGGACAGGGGGCTATGGAGAGACCCAGTACTTC

J gene: TRBJ2-7
V gene: TRBV19
clone size: NA
D gene: TRBD2
CDR3 protein: CASSIATSGSYEQYF
CDR3 DNA: TGTGCCAGTAGTATCGCGACTAGCGGGAGCTACGAGCAGTACTTC

J gene: TRBJ2-4
V gene: TRBV3-1/TRBV3-2
clone size: NA
D gene: NA
CDR3 protein: CASSQTGIQYF
CDR3 DNA: TGTGCCAGCAGCCAAACAGGGATTCAGTACTTC

J gene: TRBJ2-5
V gene: TRBV29-1
clone size: NA
D gene: TRBD2
CDR3 protein: CSVPEWASGGRGTQYF
CDR3 DNA: TGCAGCGTTCCCGAGTGGGCTAGCGGGGGGCGGGGGACCCAGTACTTC

J gene: TRBJ1-5
V gene: TRBV30
clone size: NA
D gene: NA
CDR3 protein: CAWDGRGSQPQHF
CDR3 DNA: TGTGCCTGGGACGGCCGAGGGAGTCAGCCCCAGCATTTT

J gene: TRBJ2-2
V gene: TRBV5-1
clone size: NA
D gene: NA
CDR3 protein: CASSLDRLTGELFF
CDR3 DNA: TGCGCCAGCAGCTTGGACAGATTGACCGGGGAGCTGTTTTTT

J gene: TRBJ1-4
V gene: TRBV7-9
clone size: NA
D gene: NA
CDR3 protein: CASSLEMAGREKLFF
CDR3 DNA: TGTGCCAGCAGCTTAGAAATGGCAGGGAGGGAAAAACTGTTTTTT

J gene: TRBJ2-3
V gene: TRBV9
clone size: NA
D gene: TRBD2
CDR3 protein: CASSPASGGYTQYF
CDR3 DNA: TGTGCCAGCAGCCCCGCTAGCGGGGGATATACGCAGTATTTT

J gene: TRBJ2-1
V gene: TRBV7-2
clone size: NA
D gene: TRBD2
CDR3 protein: CASSQTSGGNNEQFF
CDR3 DNA: TGTGCCAGCAGCCAGACTAGCGGGGGGAACAATGAGCAGTTCTTC

J gene: TRBJ1-2
V gene: TRBV14
clone size: NA
D gene: NA
CDR3 protein: CASSQVRSPNYGYTF
CDR3 DNA: TGTGCCAGCAGCCAAGTTCGTAGCCCTAACTATGGCTACACCTTC

J gene: TRBJ2-5
V gene: TRBV19
clone size: NA
D gene: TRBD1
CDR3 protein: CASSIEQGIGETQYF
CDR3 DNA: TGTGCCAGTAGTATAGAACAGGGGATAGGGGAGACCCAGTACTTC

J gene: TRBJ1-2
V gene: TRBV19
clone size: NA
D gene: TRBD1
CDR3 protein: CASRENRDSDGYTF
CDR3 DNA: TGTGCCAGTAGAGAGAACCGGGACAGTGATGGCTACACCTTC

J gene: TRBJ2-7
V gene: TRBV4-2
clone size: once
D gene: TRBD2
CDR3 protein: CASSQESSGSYEQYF
CDR3 DNA: TGTGCCAGCAGCCAAGAAAGTAGCGGGAGTTACGAGCAGTACTTC

J gene: TRBJ1-4
V gene: TRBV19
clone size: NA
D gene: NA
CDR3 protein: CASSIMAATNEKLFF
CDR3 DNA: TGTGCCAGTAGTATCATGGCAGCAACTAATGAAAAACTGTTTTTT

J gene: TRBJ2-1
V gene: TRBV7-7
clone size: NA
D gene: TRBD2
CDR3 protein: CASSPDWTSGSRNEQFF
CDR3 DNA: TGTGCCAGCAGCCCCGATTGGACTAGCGGGAGTCGGAATGAGCAGTTCTTC

J gene: TRBJ1-1
V gene: TRBV30
clone size: NA
D gene: NA
CDR3 protein: CASYRVGTEAFF
CDR3 DNA: TGTGCCTCCTACAGGGTAGGGACTGAAGCTTTCTTT

J gene: TRBJ1-5
V gene: TRBV3-1/TRBV3-2
clone size: NA
D gene: TRBD1
CDR3 protein: CASSQGQPNQPQHF
CDR3 DNA: TGTGCCAGCAGCCAGGGACAGCCTAATCAGCCCCAGCATTTT

J gene: TRBJ1-1
V gene: TRBV30
clone size: NA
D gene: NA
CDR3 protein: CAWSVSLNTEAFF
CDR3 DNA: TGTGCCTGGAGTGTAAGCCTGAACACTGAAGCTTTCTTT

J gene: TRBJ2-5
V gene: TRBV6-2/TRBV6-3
clone size: NA
D gene: NA
CDR3 protein: CASSPTRGQETQYF
CDR3 DNA: TGTGCCAGCAGTCCAACCCGGGGGCAAGAGACCCAGTACTTC

J gene: TRBJ2-1
V gene: TRBV28
clone size: NA
D gene: NA
CDR3 protein: CASSFSGGQFF
CDR3 DNA: TGTGCCAGCAGTTTCTCTGGGGGCCAGTTCTTC

J gene: TRBJ2-3
V gene: TRBV18
clone size: NA
D gene: TRBD2
CDR3 protein: CASSPLGGSTDTQYF
CDR3 DNA: TGTGCCAGCTCACCACTGGGGGGGAGCACAGATACGCAGTATTTT

J gene: TRBJ2-1
V gene: TRBV5-5
clone size: NA
D gene: NA
CDR3 protein: CASSPSLISRDREQFF
CDR3 DNA: TGTGCCAGCAGCCCCAGTCTGATCTCGCGGGACCGAGAGCAGTTCTTC

J gene: TRBJ1-5
V gene: TRBV6-2/TRBV6-3
clone size: NA
D gene: NA
CDR3 protein: CASSQDRDFQPQHF
CDR3 DNA: TGTGCCAGCAGCCAGGACAGAGACTTTCAGCCCCAGCATTTT

J gene: TRBJ1-2
V gene: TRBV13
clone size: NA
D gene: NA
CDR3 protein: CASSPPGEGHYGYTF
CDR3 DNA: TGTGCCAGCAGCCCCCCCGGGGAGGGCCACTATGGCTACACCTTC